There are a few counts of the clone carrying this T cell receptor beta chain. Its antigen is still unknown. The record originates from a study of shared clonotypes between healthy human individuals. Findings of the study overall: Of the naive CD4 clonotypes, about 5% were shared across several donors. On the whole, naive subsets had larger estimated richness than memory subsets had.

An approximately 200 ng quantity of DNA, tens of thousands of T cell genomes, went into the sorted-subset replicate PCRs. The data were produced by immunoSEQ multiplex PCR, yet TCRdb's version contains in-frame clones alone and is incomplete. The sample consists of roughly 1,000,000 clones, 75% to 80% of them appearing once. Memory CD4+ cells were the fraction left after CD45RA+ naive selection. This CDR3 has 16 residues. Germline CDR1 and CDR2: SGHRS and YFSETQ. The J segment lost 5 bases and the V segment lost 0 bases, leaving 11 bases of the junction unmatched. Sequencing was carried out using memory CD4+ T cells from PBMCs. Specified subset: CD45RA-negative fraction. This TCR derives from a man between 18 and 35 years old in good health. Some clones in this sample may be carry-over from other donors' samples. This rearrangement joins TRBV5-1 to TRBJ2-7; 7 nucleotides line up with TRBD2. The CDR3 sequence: CASSLEPAGSINEQYF. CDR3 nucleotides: TGCGCCAGCAGCTTGGAACCAGCGGGGTCTATTAACGAGCAGTACTTC.